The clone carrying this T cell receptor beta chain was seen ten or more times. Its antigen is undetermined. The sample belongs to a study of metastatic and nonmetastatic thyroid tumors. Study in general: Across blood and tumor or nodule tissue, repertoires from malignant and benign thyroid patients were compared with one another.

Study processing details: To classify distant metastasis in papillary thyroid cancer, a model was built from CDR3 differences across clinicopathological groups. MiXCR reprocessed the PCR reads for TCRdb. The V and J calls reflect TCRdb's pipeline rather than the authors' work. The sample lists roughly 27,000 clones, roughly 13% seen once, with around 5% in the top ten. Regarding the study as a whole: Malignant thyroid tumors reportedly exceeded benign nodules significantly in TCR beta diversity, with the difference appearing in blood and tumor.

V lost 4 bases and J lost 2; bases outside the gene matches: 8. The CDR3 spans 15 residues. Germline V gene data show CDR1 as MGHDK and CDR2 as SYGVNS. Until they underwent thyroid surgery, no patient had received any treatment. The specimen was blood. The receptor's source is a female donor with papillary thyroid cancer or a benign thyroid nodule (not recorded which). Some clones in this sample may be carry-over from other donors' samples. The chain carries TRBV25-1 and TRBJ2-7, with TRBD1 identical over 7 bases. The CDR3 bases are TGTGCCAGCAGTGCCCCTGAGGGACAGCCCTACGAGCAGTACTTC. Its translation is CASSAPEGQPYEQYF.